A single sample gave rise to the 14 T cell receptor beta chains below, sequenced in a study of cytomegalovirus exposure and HLA in healthy donors. PCR employed 60 Vbeta and 13 Jbeta primers. Libraries were prepared by immunoSEQ multiplex PCR; TCRdb keeps only in-frame clonotypes and omits some of them. The sample records about 180,000 clones, 70% to 80% being singletons. Specimen: PBMCs. The receptors originated from a man aged 18 to 30 in good health and CMV-seronegative.

DNA for the CDR3: TGTGCCAGCAGCCCGTTGAACAGGGGGCCCGCCGGGGAGCTGTTTTTT. This sequence encodes CASSPLNRGPAGELFF. The rearrangement joins TRBV14 to TRBJ2-2, with 9 bases lining up with TRBD1. This CDR3 has 16 amino acids. Trimming took 4 bases from V and 6 from J; bases not matched to a gene: 9. In germline, CDR1 is SGHDN, CDR2 FVKESK.

This sequence joins TRBV5-1 and TRBJ2-5; 13 nucleotides align to TRBD2. TRBJ2-7 explains the end of the DNA better; the J call may be wrong. There are 17 residues in the CDR3. The V gene's germline CDR1 is SGHRS and CDR2 YFSETQ. CDR3 residues: CASSYWGTSGESYEQYF. CDR3 nucleotides: TGCGCCAGCAGCTATTGGGGGACTAGCGGGGAGTCCTACGAGCAGTACTTC.

The chain uses TRBV7-9 and TRBJ2-2; weak D call: TRBD2 (6 bases). Looked up from germline, CDR1 is SEHNR and CDR2 is FQNEAQ (reference sequence). Deletions cut 3 bases from V and 8 bases from J, with 13 bases between. CDR3 length equals 14 residues. The CDR3 region has the DNA TGTGCCAGCAGCTTTAGCGGCGGCGAGGGGGAGCTGTTTTTT. Translating gives CASSFSGGEGELFF.

The chain couples TRBV30 to TRBJ2-1; 14 bases map to TRBD2. CDR1 and CDR2 from the germline V gene are GTSNPN and SVGIG (reference sequence). The ends lost 2 bases at V and 0 bases at J; junction bases unmatched: 12. CDR3 length equals 20 residues. The CDR3 coding sequence is TGTGCCTGGAGTAAACGGACTAGCGGGAGGTATGGCGGCTCCTACAATGAGCAGTTCTTC. Encoded protein: CAWSKRTSGRYGGSYNEQFF.

The chain uses TRBV6-5 and TRBJ1-3, with TRBD1 matching 8 bases. This CDR3 region has 14 residues. The germline V gene has CDR1 MNHEY and CDR2 SVGAGI. Trimming removed 10 bases from V and 0 bases from J; junction bases left unmatched: 5. The CDR3 DNA reads as TGTGCCACCTCCGGGACAGGCTCTGGAAACACCATATATTTT. Translated, it gives CATSGTGSGNTIYF.

The chain uses TRBV19 and TRBJ2-6, with a possible D match to TRBD1 (6 bases). Germline V gene sequence: CDR1 LNHDA, CDR2 SQIVND (reference sequence). The CDR3 sequence is 16 residues long. Trimming left V 7 bases short and J 0 bases short, with 13 bases between. CDR3 coding DNA: TGTGCCAGTATCGACGGGACAAGCTCTGGGGCCAACGTCCTGACTTTC. This gives the protein CASIDGTSSGANVLTF.

This chain links TRBV27 with TRBJ2-3; TRBD2 might be the D (6 bases). Germline V lookup: CDR1 MNHEY, CDR2 SMNVEV (reference sequence). This CDR3 region has 12 residues. The ends were cut back, 5 bases at V and 10 bases at J, with 13 bases in the middle. The CDR3 region is CASSGGFGAQYF. The CDR3 bases are TGTGCCAGCAGTGGGGGGTTCGGCGCGCAGTATTTT.

This clone occurred a few times. The chain links TRBV5-6 to TRBJ1-5; possibly TRBD1 for D (6 bases). Germline assignment: CDR1 SGHDT and CDR2 YYEEEE. This CDR3 has 14 residues. V lost 7 bases and J lost 2, with 13 bases in between. DNA for the CDR3: TGTGCCAGCCGAAGGAAGGGGGGCAATCAGCCCCAGCATTTT. It translates to CASRRKGGNQPQHF. Complete variable domain (other parts from reference TRBV5-6 and TRBJ1-5): DAGVTQSPTHLIKTRGQQVTLRCSPKSGHDTVSWYQQALGQGPQFIFQYYEEEERQRGNFPDRFSGHQFPNYSSELNVNALLLGDSALYLCASRRKGGNQPQHFGDGTRLSIL.

This clone was observed a single time. The genes are TRBV13 and TRBJ2-5; TRBD2 agrees at 8 bases. TRBJ2-7 explains the end of the DNA better; the J call may be wrong. Germline CDR1 is PRHDT and CDR2 is FYEKMQ (reference sequence). The CDR3 is 16 residues long. This CDR3 is CASSLTLAGPAYEQYF. The CDR3 DNA reads as TGTGCCAGCAGCCTTACCCTAGCGGGCCCAGCCTACGAGCAGTACTTC.

V usage is TRBV19 and J usage is TRBJ1-2, with TRBD1 matching over 9 bases. In germline, CDR1 is LNHDA, CDR2 SQIVND (reference sequence). This CDR3 region has 15 residues. V lost 3 bases and J lost 7; bases outside the gene matches: 9. The CDR3 sequence is CASSIEGQGRFGYTF. The CDR3 region has the DNA TGTGCCAGTAGTATTGAGGGACAGGGCCGGTTTGGCTACACCTTC.

The DNA of the CDR3 is TGCGCCAGCAGCCAAGAAAGGGCAGGGGGCTACGAGCAGTACTTC. Protein product: CASSQERAGGYEQYF. The rearrangement links TRBV4-1 to TRBJ2-7, with TRBD1 matching 7 bases. This CDR3 spans 15 amino acids. V shed 0 bases and J 3 bases; nucleotides not matched to a gene: 5. Germline V gene sequence: CDR1 MGHRA, CDR2 YSYEKL.

This chain uses TRBV7-3 with TRBJ2-3; D is perhaps TRBD2 (6 bases). V lost 0 bases and J 5 bases, leaving 9 bases between the germline ends. The CDR3 extends over 14 amino acids. CDR1 and CDR2 (germline): SGHTA, FQGTGA. This CDR3 is CASSLTGLQDTQYF. The CDR3 coding sequence is TGTGCCAGCAGCTTAACGGGACTCCAAGATACGCAGTATTTT.

This clone was counted a single time. V gene TRBV7-9 combines with J gene TRBJ2-5; the match to TRBD1 covers 9 bases. Germline V CDR1 and CDR2: SEHNR, FQNEAQ (reference sequence). CDR3 length: 12 amino acids. The CDR3 region is CSGLDRGETQYF. In nucleotides, the CDR3 is TGTTCCGGCCTCGACAGGGGGGAGACCCAGTACTTC.

There are a few counts of this clone. V is TRBV30 and J is TRBJ2-7; D is perhaps TRBD2 (6 bases). V was pared by 2 bases and J by 4 bases, with 12 bases between. The length of the CDR3 is 13 residues. Per germline, CDR1 GTSNPN and CDR2 SVGIG (reference sequence). The CDR3 here is CAWSPGARYEQYF. DNA for the CDR3: TGTGCCTGGAGTCCGGGAGCGAGGTACGAGCAGTACTTC. The full variable domain, with the rest looked up from reference TRBV30 and TRBJ2-7, is SQTIHQWPATLVQPVGSPLSLECTVEGTSNPNLYWYRQAAGRGLQLLFYSVGIGQISSEVPQNLSASRPQDRQFILSSKKLLLSDSGFYLCAWSPGARYEQYFGPGTRLTVT.